A single sample is the source of the 2 T cell receptor beta chains below, sequenced in a study of blood T cell repertoires in COVID-19. Data came from immunoSEQ multiplex PCR; TCRdb stores just in-frame clones and leaves some out. The data hold 110,000 to 150,000 clones, with roughly four fifths observed a single time. The sample taken for sequencing was PBMCs or T cells enriched from blood (not recorded which). The receptors derive from a woman aged 18 to 35 who had been exposed to COVID-19.

This rearrangement joins TRBV7-2 to TRBJ2-7, with TRBD1 matching over 7 bases. Germline V gene sequence: CDR1 SGHTA, CDR2 FQGNSA. The CDR3 extends over 17 amino acids. The V gene end was trimmed by 3 bases and the J gene end by 2 bases; junction bases not matched to a gene: 13. CDR3 nucleotides: TGTGCCAGCAGCTTCGGATACACGGGACAGACTACCTACGAGCAGTACTTC. Translation gives CASSFGYTGQTTYEQYF.

The V gene is TRBV9, the J gene TRBJ1-3; D is uncertain. Trimming removed 4 bases at V and 3 bases at J, with 20 bases between. Germline values: CDR1 SGDLS, CDR2 YYNGEE. There are 17 residues in the CDR3. The CDR3 nucleotides are TGTGCCAGCAGCCCTTCCGGGTCTCTCTTCGGTGGAAACACCATATATTTT. It yields the protein CASSPSGSLFGGNTIYF.